The entry below gives a single TCR beta chain sequence along with its context. The sample originates from a study of blood T cell repertoires in COVID-19. Overall study: Samples came from the United States, Italy and Spain, spanning acute and convalescent COVID-19. PBMCs, B-cell-depleted T cells, or T cells were the source of the cDNA or gDNA that made up the material.

Original analysis: Estimation of nucleated cell counts relied on the amplification of reference gene primers. The method was immunoSEQ multiplex PCR; TCRdb's version includes in-frame clones alone and lacks a portion of them. V and J calls and clone size are those listed in that table; D and trimming were worked out from the DNA. In the table there are around 100,000 clones, approximately 87% of which are singletons. This receptor was obtained from a human donor in a cohort sampled during active COVID-19. Sequencing was carried out using peripheral blood.

The CDR3 region is CASGGSQETQYF. The CDR3 DNA sequence: TGTGCCAGCGGCGGATCTCAAGAGACCCAGTACTTC. The chain has TRBV27 and TRBJ2-5, with D unresolved. Trimming removed 8 bases from V and 2 bases from J, with 9 bases in between. The CDR3 has 12 residues. Germline V gene lookup returns CDR1 MNHEY and CDR2 SMNVEV (reference sequence).